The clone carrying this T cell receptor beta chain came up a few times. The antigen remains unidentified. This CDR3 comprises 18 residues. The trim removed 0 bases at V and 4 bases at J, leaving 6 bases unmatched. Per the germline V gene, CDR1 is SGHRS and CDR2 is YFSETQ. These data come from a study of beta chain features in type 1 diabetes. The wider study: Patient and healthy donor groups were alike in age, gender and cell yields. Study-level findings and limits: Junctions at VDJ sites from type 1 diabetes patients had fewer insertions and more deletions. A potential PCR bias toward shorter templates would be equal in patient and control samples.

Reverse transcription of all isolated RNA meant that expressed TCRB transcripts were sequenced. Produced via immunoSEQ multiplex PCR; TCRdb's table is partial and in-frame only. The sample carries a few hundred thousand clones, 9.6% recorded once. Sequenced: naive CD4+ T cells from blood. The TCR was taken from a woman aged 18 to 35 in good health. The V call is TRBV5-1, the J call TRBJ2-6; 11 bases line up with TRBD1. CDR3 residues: CASSLGRTGGLGANVLTF. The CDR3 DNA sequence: TGCGCCAGCAGCTTGGGACGGACAGGGGGCCTCGGGGCCAACGTCCTGACTTTC.